The 8 T cell receptor beta chains below come from one sample, sequenced in a study of STAT3 mutations in large granular lymphocyte leukemia. Study observations and caveats: At least one immunodominant TCR beta clonotype appeared in every T-cell large granular lymphocyte leukemia patient.

Their cognate antigens are unknown. The table came from immunoSEQ multiplex PCR; TCRdb's copy has only in-frame clones and leaves some out. The table shows around 39,000 clones, with roughly 84% occurring only once. The sample consisted of PBMCs. All receptors come from a human donor with T large granular lymphocyte leukemia. Some clones in this sample may be carry-over from other donors' samples.

The chain employs TRBV6-5 and TRBJ2-2, with unresolved D. V was shortened by 6 bases and J by 4 bases, with 15 bases between the two germline ends. The CDR3 is 15 amino acids. Germline V gives CDR1 MNHEY, CDR2 SVGAGI. The CDR3 is CASRETRRGTGELFF. The CDR3 nucleotides are TGTGCCAGCAGAGAAACCAGGCGCGGCACCGGGGAGCTGTTTTTT.

This rearrangement joins TRBV9 to TRBJ1-5, with 7 bases fitting TRBD1. Germline CDR1 SGDLS, CDR2 YYNGEE. V shed 0 bases, J shed 5 bases, and the junction held 8 bases outside the gene matches. The CDR3 runs to 16 residues. The CDR3 DNA reads as TGTGCCAGCAGCGTAGGACAGGGTCCACCTCATCAGCCCCAGCATTTT. Residues: CASSVGQGPPHQPQHF.

This chain uses TRBV7-9 with TRBJ2-2; D remains unclear. Trimming took off 3 bases at V and 2 bases at J, with 10 bases between the two ends. CDR1 is SEHNR, CDR2 FQNEAQ, per germline (reference sequence). This CDR3 has 15 residues. The CDR3: CASSLSAVNTGELFF. DNA for the CDR3: TGTGCCAGCAGCTTGAGTGCGGTTAACACCGGGGAGCTGTTTTTT.

The chain joins TRBV4-1 to TRBJ2-7, with 8 bases matching TRBD2. Germline V gene lookup returns CDR1 MGHRA and CDR2 YSYEKL. Trimming took 1 base from V and 4 from J; bases not matched to a gene: 9. This CDR3 comprises 16 residues. CDR3 nucleotides: TGCGCCAGCAGCCAAGTATCGGGACTAGGAGGTTACGAGCAGTACTTC. Its protein product is CASSQVSGLGGYEQYF.

V usage is TRBV27 and J usage is TRBJ1-3, with D possibly being TRBD1 (6 bases). Trimming stripped 2 bases from V and 4 bases from J, with 9 bases between. CDR1 is MNHEY and CDR2 is SMNVEV in the germline V gene (reference sequence). This CDR3 region has 14 residues. Here the CDR3 reads CASSLRGRGNTIYF. The CDR3 bases are TGTGCCAGCAGTTTAAGGGGGAGGGGAAACACCATATATTTT.

V is TRBV15 and J is TRBJ1-1, with a possible D match to TRBD1 (5 bases). The CDR3 has 15 amino acids. V shed 5 bases and J shed 10 bases, with 23 bases lying between them. Germline V gives CDR1 LNHNV, CDR2 YYDKDF (reference sequence). The CDR3 sequence: CATSFYSGQVEGAFF. The CDR3 region has the DNA TGTGCCACCAGCTTCTATTCGGGGCAGGTGGAGGGAGCTTTCTTT.

The V call is TRBV5-6, the J call TRBJ1-2; D remains unclear. The CDR3 is made up of 13 amino acids. The V gene's germline CDR1 is SGHDT and CDR2 YYEEEE. Trimming shortened V by 0 bases and J by 3 bases, and 6 bases separated the two germline ends. The CDR3 nucleotides read TGTGCCAGCAGCTTGGGGGAGGACTATGGCTACACCTTC. Translated: CASSLGEDYGYTF.

V and J are TRBV5-8 and TRBJ1-6; D is unclear. The germline gives CDR1 SGHTS, CDR2 YDEGEE. Trimming removed 4 bases from V and 8 bases from J, with 16 bases in between. This CDR3 spans 15 amino acids. The DNA of the CDR3 is TGTGCCAGCAGCAGAGGCGATCCTATCCATTCACCCCTCCACTTT. Translation gives CASSRGDPIHSPLHF.